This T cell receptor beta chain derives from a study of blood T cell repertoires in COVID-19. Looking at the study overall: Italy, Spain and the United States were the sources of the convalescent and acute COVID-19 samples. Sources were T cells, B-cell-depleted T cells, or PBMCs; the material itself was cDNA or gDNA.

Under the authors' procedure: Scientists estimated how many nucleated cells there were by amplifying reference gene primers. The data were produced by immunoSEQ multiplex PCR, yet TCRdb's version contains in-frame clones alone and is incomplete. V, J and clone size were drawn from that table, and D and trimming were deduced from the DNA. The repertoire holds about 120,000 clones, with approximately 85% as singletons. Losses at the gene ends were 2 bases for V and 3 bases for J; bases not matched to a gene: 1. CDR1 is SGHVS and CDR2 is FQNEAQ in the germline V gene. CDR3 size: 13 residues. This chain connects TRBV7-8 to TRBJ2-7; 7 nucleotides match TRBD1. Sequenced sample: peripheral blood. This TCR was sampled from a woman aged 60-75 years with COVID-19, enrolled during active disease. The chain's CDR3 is CASSLQGVYEQYF. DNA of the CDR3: TGTGCCAGCAGCTTACAGGGGGTCTACGAGCAGTACTTC.